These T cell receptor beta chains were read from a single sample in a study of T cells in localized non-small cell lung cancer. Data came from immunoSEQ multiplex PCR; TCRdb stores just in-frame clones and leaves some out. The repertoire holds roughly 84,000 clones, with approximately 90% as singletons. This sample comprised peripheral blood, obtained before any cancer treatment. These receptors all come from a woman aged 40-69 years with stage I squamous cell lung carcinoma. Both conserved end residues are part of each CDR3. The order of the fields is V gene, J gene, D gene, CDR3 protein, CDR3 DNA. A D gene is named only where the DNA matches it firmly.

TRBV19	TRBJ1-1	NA	CATRDGGSNTEAFF	TGTGCCACGAGGGACGGAGGATCGAACACTGAAGCTTTCTTT
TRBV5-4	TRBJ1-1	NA	CASRGSGRNTEAFF	TGTGCCAGCAGGGGATCCGGGAGAAACACTGAAGCTTTCTTT
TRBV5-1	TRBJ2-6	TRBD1	CASSPRTGGGSGANVLTF	TGCGCCAGCAGCCCTCGGACAGGGGGAGGCTCTGGGGCCAACGTCCTGACTTTC
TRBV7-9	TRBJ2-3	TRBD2	CASSSISGVSTDTQYF	TGTGCCAGCAGCTCCATTAGCGGGGTTAGCACAGATACGCAGTATTTT
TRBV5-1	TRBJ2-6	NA	CASSLFGRGYSGANVLTF	TGCGCCAGCAGCTTGTTTGGCAGGGGCTACTCTGGGGCCAACGTCCTGACTTTC
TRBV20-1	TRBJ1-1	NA	CSAKVDTEAFF	TGCAGTGCCAAGGTCGACACTGAAGCTTTCTTT
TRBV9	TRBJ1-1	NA	CASSLYGTEAFF	TGTGCCAGCAGCCTGTACGGTACTGAAGCTTTCTTT
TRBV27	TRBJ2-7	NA	CASSRAGNYEQYF	TGTGCCAGCAGTCGAGCAGGAAACTACGAGCAGTACTTC
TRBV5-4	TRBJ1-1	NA	CASSLDRGVEAFF	TGTGCCAGCAGCTTGGATAGGGGGGTTGAAGCTTTCTTT
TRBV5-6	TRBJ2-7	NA	CASSLVQSYEQYF	TGTGCCAGCAGCTTGGTACAGTCCTACGAGCAGTACTTC